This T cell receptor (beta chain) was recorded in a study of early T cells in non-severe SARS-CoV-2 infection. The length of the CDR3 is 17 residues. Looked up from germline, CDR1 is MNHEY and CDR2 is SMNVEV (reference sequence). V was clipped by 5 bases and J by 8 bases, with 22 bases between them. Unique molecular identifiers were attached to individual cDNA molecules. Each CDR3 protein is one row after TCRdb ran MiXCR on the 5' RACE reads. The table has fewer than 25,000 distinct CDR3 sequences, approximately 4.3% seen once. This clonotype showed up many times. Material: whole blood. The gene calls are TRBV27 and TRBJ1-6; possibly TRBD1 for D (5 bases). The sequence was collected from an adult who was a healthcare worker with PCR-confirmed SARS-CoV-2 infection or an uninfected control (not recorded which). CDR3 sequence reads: CASSQDPPGGSDSPLHF. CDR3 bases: TGTGCCAGCAGTCAGGACCCCCCCGGGGGTAGTGATTCACCCCTCCACTTT.